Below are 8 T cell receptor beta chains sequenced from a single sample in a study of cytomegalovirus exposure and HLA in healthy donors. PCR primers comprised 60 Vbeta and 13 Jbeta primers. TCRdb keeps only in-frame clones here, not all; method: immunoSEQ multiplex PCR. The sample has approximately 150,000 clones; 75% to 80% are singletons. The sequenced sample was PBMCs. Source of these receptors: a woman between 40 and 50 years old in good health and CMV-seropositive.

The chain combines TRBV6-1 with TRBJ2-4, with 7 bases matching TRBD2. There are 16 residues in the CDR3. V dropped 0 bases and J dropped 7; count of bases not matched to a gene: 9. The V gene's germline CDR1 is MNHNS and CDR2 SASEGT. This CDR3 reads CASSEAEGGRFNIQYF. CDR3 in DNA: TGTGCCAGCAGTGAAGCGGAAGGCGGGAGATTTAACATTCAGTACTTC.

CDR3 DNA sequence: TGTGCCAGCAGCCGACTAGCGGCTTCCTACGAGCAGTACTTC. Its translation: CASSRLAASYEQYF. The V and J genes are TRBV11-2 and TRBJ2-7; 9 positions agree with TRBD2. This CDR3 contains 14 residues. The germline V gene encodes CDR1 SGHAT and CDR2 FQNNGV. The V and J ends lost 5 bases and 1 base, in that order; junction bases with no gene match: 3.

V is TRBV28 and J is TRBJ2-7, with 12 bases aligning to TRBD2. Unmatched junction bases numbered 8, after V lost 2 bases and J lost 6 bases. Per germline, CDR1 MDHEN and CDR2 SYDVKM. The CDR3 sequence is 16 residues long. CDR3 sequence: CASSLRASGRAAEQYF. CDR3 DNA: TGTGCCAGCAGTTTAAGGGCTAGCGGGAGGGCCGCCGAGCAGTACTTC.

The CDR3 nucleotides are TGCAGCGTTGGGGACTATTCCTACGAGCAGTACTTC. It specifies CSVGDYSYEQYF. The V and J genes are TRBV29-1 and TRBJ2-7; 7 positions match TRBD2. Germline CDR1 SQVTM, CDR2 ANQGSEA. The CDR3 spans 12 residues. V trimming: 4 bases; J trimming: 1 base; junction bases outside the gene matches: 1.

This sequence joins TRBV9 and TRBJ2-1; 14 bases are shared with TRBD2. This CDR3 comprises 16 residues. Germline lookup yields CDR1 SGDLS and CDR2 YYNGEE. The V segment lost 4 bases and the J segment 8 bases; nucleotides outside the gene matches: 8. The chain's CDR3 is CASSIPGTSGSHEQFF. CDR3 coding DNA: TGTGCCAGCAGCATTCCGGGGACTAGCGGGAGCCATGAGCAGTTCTTC.

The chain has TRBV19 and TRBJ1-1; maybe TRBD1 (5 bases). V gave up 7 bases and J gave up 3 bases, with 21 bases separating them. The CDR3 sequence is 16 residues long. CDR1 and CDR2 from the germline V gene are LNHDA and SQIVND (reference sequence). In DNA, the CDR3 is TGTGCCAGTACCTGGGTTGGGGCCAGTGCGGACACTGAAGCTTTCTTT. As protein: CASTWVGASADTEAFF.

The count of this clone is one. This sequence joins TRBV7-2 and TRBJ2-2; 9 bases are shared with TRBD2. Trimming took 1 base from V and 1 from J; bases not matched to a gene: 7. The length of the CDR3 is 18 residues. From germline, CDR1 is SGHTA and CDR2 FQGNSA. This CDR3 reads CASSLDYSGSGNTGELFF. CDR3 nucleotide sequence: TGTGCCAGCAGCTTAGATTATAGCGGGAGTGGGAACACCGGGGAGCTGTTTTTT.

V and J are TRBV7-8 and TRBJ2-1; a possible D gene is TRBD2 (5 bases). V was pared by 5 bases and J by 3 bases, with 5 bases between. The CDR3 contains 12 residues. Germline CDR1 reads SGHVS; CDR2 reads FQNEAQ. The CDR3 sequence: CASSTSYNEQFF. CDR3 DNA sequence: TGTGCCAGCAGCACTAGCTACAATGAGCAGTTCTTC.